This TCR beta chain was captured in a study of glioma-infiltrating T cells after dendritic cell vaccination (dated by TCRdb to the mid-2010s). About the full investigation: The cohort comprised 15 glioblastoma patients from Phase I and II dendritic cell vaccination trials, 9 newly diagnosed and 6 with recurrent disease. The vaccine was prepared from monocyte-derived dendritic cells that were cultured for approximately seven days with IL-4 and GM-CSF and then pulsed overnight with autologous tumor lysate. In glioblastoma patients vaccinated with dendritic cells, deep sequencing of TCR beta CDR3 regions served to measure the amount of tumor-infiltrating lymphocytes and to compare repertoires between tumor and blood. Patients received autologous tumor lysate-pulsed dendritic cell vaccination between the early 2000s and the early 2010s. TCR sequencing metrics, including TIL content and tumor-blood repertoire overlap, were correlated with survival after dendritic cell vaccination. Patients received three intradermal dendritic cell vaccine injections at biweekly intervals in the arm below the axilla.

Patients were selected on the basis of adequate residual fresh-frozen tumor tissue and more than two years of available survival data. None of the glioblastoma patients carried an isocitrate dehydrogenase mutation, although molecular status otherwise varied. PBMC were collected before vaccination, two weeks after the third vaccination, and at tumor progression if tumor progression occurred. The Qiagen DNeasy Blood extraction Kit was used for extraction of genomic DNA. As regards this clone: There is no known antigen for this receptor. No much larger clone is present one base from it, and per-base qualities are unavailable.

Overall study results and their limits: TCR clonality showed no direct relationship with survival, which suggests that a diverse polyclonal response may matter. After dendritic cell vaccination, a higher estimated pretreatment TIL content predicted longer time to progression and longer overall survival. The cohort was small and heterogeneous, few patients had complete blood and tumor sets, and even fewer had initial-recurrent tumor pairs. The response model built on TCR overlap across three groups was characterized as speculative, with prospective validation still needed.

TCRB CDR3 regions were amplified from about 2 ug genomic DNA, or all available DNA if less, using the immunoSEQ assay. Multiplex PCR used 60 forward primers for TCR V beta segments and 13 reverse primers for J beta segments. To estimate the number of reads per starting template, synthetic control templates were added to each sample at limiting dilution. Sequencing produced 87 bp reads on the Illumina HiSeq System. Regarding the original processing steps: PCR and sequencing errors were removed by merging closely related sequences with a nearest neighbor algorithm. TCR overlap was defined as the percentage of unique tumor TCR beta sequences that were also found in the peripheral blood of the same patient. Imported from immuneACCESS, the table was reduced by TCRdb to in-frame sequences with V and J called. These copies leave out some clones; in studies compared against another copy, an unresolved V gene accounts for under half, and the cause of the remainder is not known. V, J and clone size are those of that table, while D and trimming were read from the DNA. The sample has about 32,000 clones on record, 90% to 95% of them singletons. The ten most abundant clones make up under 2.5% of the sample.

From its cysteine to its phenylalanine, the CDR3 spans 16 amino acids. The sequence is cut down to CDR3 DNA, 48 bases in frame from base 1. For CDR1 and CDR2, the germline V gene lists SGHRS and YFSETQ. Germline trimming: 7 bases from V, 1 base from J; junction bases outside gene matches: 8. The TCR comes from a human donor with glioblastoma. The chain uses TRBV5-1 and TRBJ2-3, with 11 junctional bases fitting TRBD1. Material: blood, obtained before dendritic cell vaccination. CDR3 region: CASADRGHGGTDTQYF. Here is the DNA: TGCGCCAGCGCGGACAGGGGGCACGGTGGCACAGATACGCAGTATTTT.